This T cell receptor beta chain was found in a study of T cell responses to AZD1222 COVID-19 vaccine. Details on this clone: Its antigen is as yet unknown.

Sequencing used immunoSEQ multiplex PCR; TCRdb keeps in-frame clones, though not all of them. Of about 79,000 clones in the sample, around 92% are singletons; the top ten hold 6% to 8.5%. The study's findings and limits: Repertoires were obtained only post-peak T cell response. Of the AZD1222 recipients, only five to seven were seropositive at baseline. Clonal diversity was possibly underestimated; the donors were predominantly white British and more often female. Spike-specific TCR breadth and depth both grew after two AZD1222 doses.

Germline-derived CDR1 and CDR2 are MNHNS and SASEGT. This CDR3 is built from 17 residues. The ends were cut back, 4 bases at V and 3 bases at J, with 19 bases in the middle. This clonotype originated in an adult in good health. Sequences were derived from peripheral blood, sampled on day 0 of MenACWY control vaccination. V is TRBV6-1 and J is TRBJ2-1; no clear D. The CDR3 reads CASSVGFGSSLYNEQFF. DNA for the CDR3: TGTGCCAGCAGTGTCGGGTTCGGCTCAAGCCTCTACAATGAGCAGTTCTTC.